This TCR beta chain is from a study of cytomegalovirus exposure and HLA in healthy donors. Sequencing used immunoSEQ multiplex PCR; TCRdb keeps in-frame clones, though not all of them. The table shows about 120,000 clones, with 88% occurring only once. This TCR was sampled from a man younger than 35 in good health and CMV-seropositive. The sample comprised PBMCs.

In nucleotides, the CDR3 is TGTGCCTGCCATTGGGGGGGCAGGGCTGAAGCTTTCTTT. Its translation is CACHWGGRAEAFF. The chain is built from TRBV7-8 and TRBJ1-1; D possibly corresponds to TRBD1 (6 bases). Germline V gives CDR1 SGHVS, CDR2 FQNEAQ. This CDR3 has 13 residues. V gave up 11 bases and J gave up 6 bases, with 19 bases separating them.